Listed here are 2 T cell receptor beta chains from one sample, sequenced in a study of cytomegalovirus exposure and HLA in healthy donors. Primers included in the PCR were 60 Vbeta and 13 Jbeta primers. Using immunoSEQ multiplex PCR, the repertoire was profiled, and TCRdb retains in-frame clones only, with some absent. This table has 150,000 or so clones, nearly 80% appearing once. The sequencing sample was made of PBMCs. Receptors originate from a woman aged 40 to 49 in good health and CMV-seronegative.

The chain combines TRBV10-3 with TRBJ2-5; a weak D match, TRBD2 (5 bases). The J call may be in error: the DNA end matches TRBJ2-7 better. The CDR3 extends over 15 amino acids. Germline lookup yields CDR1 ENHRY and CDR2 SYGVKD. This chain's CDR3 is CAISEGSGSSYEQYF. CDR3 in DNA: TGTGCCATCAGTGAGGGGAGCGGCAGTTCCTACGAGCAGTACTTC.

The sample holds one count of this clone. J is TRBJ1-3 and V is TRBV5-6; TRBD1 might be the D (6 bases). There are 16 residues in the CDR3. V was pared by 5 bases and J by 0 bases, with 15 bases between. From germline, CDR1 is SGHDT and CDR2 YYEEEE. CDR3 region: CASSPGDASSGNTIYF. CDR3 in DNA: TGTGCCAGCAGTCCAGGGGACGCAAGCTCTGGAAACACCATATATTTT.